Listed below are T cell receptor beta chains from one sample, sequenced in a study of CD8 T cells in Susac syndrome. A single record per CDR3 protein comes from TCRdb applying MiXCR to the immunoSEQ multiplex PCR reads. The table lists about 300,000 distinct CDR3 sequences, approximately 90% of them singletons. Material for sequencing was CD8+ T cells from PBMCs. The receptor set was obtained from a human donor with multiple sclerosis. Each CDR3 is given with its conserved first and last residue. A D gene is named only where the DNA matches it firmly. Clone size is shown for a subset of rows, as once, few, many or a class of expanded clone.

v_call	clone_size	j_call	d_call	cdr3_aa	cdr3_nt
TRBV29-1	.	TRBJ2-7	.	CSVETGRKSYEQYF	TGCAGCGTTGAAACAGGGAGAAAGTCCTACGAGCAGTACTTC
TRBV27	.	TRBJ1-5	.	CASSLLAANQPQHF	TGTGCCAGCAGTTTATTGGCGGCCAATCAGCCCCAGCATTTT
TRBV15	.	TRBJ1-2	.	CATSRDPDRINNYGYTF	TGTGCCACCAGCAGGGACCCGGACAGAATTAATAACTATGGCTACACCTTC
TRBV29-1	.	TRBJ2-6	.	CSVVGQNTRVLTF	TGCAGCGTTGTAGGGCAGAACACCAGGGTCCTGACTTTC
TRBV28	.	TRBJ1-5	.	CASSSNRDPEPQHF	TGTGCCAGCAGTTCTAACAGGGATCCAGAGCCCCAGCATTTT
TRBV4-2	.	TRBJ2-7	.	CASSQEGEEGYYEQYF	TGTGCCAGCAGCCAAGAAGGTGAGGAAGGGTACTACGAGCAGTACTTC
TRBV24-1	once	TRBJ2-1	TRBD1	CATSDFGQGDNEQFF	TGTGCCACCAGTGATTTCGGACAGGGGGACAATGAGCAGTTCTTC
TRBV2	.	TRBJ2-1	.	CASRRGGGTVNNEQFF	TGTGCCAGCAGGAGGGGAGGGGGAACGGTTAACAATGAGCAGTTCTTC
TRBV27	once	TRBJ1-6	.	CASSFPSVNSPLHF	TGTGCCAGCAGTTTCCCTTCAGTTAATTCACCCCTCCACTTT
TRBV20-1	.	TRBJ2-2	.	CSARQGNTGELFF	TGCAGTGCTAGACAGGGAAACACCGGGGAGCTGTTTTTT
TRBV2	.	TRBJ2-5	.	CASSEADIGRETQYF	TGTGCCAGCAGTGAAGCCGACATTGGCAGAGAGACCCAGTACTTC
TRBV9	.	TRBJ2-5	.	CASSSTGLLETQYF	TGTGCCAGCAGCTCCACGGGCCTTTTGGAGACCCAGTACTTC
TRBV4-1	few	TRBJ2-5	.	CASSHPTRVGETQYF	TGCGCCAGCAGCCATCCAACTAGAGTGGGGGAGACCCAGTACTTC
TRBV7-8	.	TRBJ2-4	TRBD2	CASSIRRGGYENIQYF	TGTGCCAGCAGCATCCGGCGGGGGGGCTATGAGAACATTCAGTACTTC
TRBV7-8	.	TRBJ2-2	.	CASISDRLNTGELFF	TGTGCCAGCATTTCAGACAGGCTGAACACCGGGGAGCTGTTTTTT
TRBV27	.	TRBJ2-2	.	CASSFHPNTGELFF	TGTGCCAGCAGTTTCCATCCGAACACCGGGGAGCTGTTTTTT
TRBV6-1	.	TRBJ2-7	.	CASSENPNYEQYF	TGTGCCAGCAGTGAAAATCCCAACTACGAGCAGTACTTC